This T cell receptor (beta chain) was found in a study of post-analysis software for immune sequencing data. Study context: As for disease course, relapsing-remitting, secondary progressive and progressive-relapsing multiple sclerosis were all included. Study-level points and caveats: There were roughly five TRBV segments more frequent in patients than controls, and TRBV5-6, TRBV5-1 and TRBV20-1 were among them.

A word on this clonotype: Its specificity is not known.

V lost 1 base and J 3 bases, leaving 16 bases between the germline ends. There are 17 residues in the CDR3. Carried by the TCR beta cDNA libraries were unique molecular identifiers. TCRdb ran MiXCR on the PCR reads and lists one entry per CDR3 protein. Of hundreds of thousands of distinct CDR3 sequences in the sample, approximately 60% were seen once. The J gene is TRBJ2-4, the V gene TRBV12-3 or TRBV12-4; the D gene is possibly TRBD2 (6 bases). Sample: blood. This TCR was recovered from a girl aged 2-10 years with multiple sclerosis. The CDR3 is CASSLGDMGGFKNIQYF. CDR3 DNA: TGTGCCAGCAGTTTAGGGGATATGGGAGGTTTCAAAAACATTCAGTACTTC.